A selection of T cell receptor beta chains follows, all from one sample in a study of T cell responses to AZD1222 COVID-19 vaccine. Clones were sequenced by immunoSEQ multiplex PCR, and TCRdb holds only the in-frame ones, with some missing. The table records about 76,000 clones, about three quarters of them present only once. The sample here was peripheral blood, taken 28 days after the second dose of the MenACWY control vaccine. The receptors were gathered from an adult who received the MenACWY meningococcal vaccine as a control. The conserved cysteine and the conserved F or W are not part of the CDR3 here. Fields, in order: J gene, V gene, CDR3 protein.

TRBJ2-5 TRBV6-5 ASSYRIGQSQETQY
TRBJ1-2 TRBV30 ALMRDRGQFVTGYT
TRBJ1-2 TRBV9 ASSVGAAPNYGYT
TRBJ2-7 TRBV28 ASSLWQGMIHEQY
TRBJ1-2 TRBV2 ASSAPTGVGYGYT
TRBJ2-3 TRBV14 ASSPRSGRTDTQY
TRBJ2-2 TRBV5-5 ASNPGAIGELF
TRBJ1-1 TRBV2 ASRRMNTEAF
TRBJ2-7 TRBV2 ASSARTSFSYEQY
TRBJ1-1 TRBV5-1 ASSLGPGQMNTEAF
TRBJ2-3 TRBV10-3 AISETADTQY